This record concerns one T cell receptor (beta chain) sequence. The antigen is not known. The sample belongs to a study of lymphopenia after photon versus proton radiotherapy. The CDR3 runs to 14 residues. Germline values: CDR1 SGDLS, CDR2 YYNGEE. Germline trimming cut 4 bases from V and 7 bases from J; bases unmatched to any gene: 9. Study findings and constraints: After lymphocyte nadir, photon-treated repertoires showed oligoclonal expansion, especially CD8+ Temra. A bigger post-nadir fall in TCR diversity correlated inversely with survival time in deceased patients.

Data came from immunoSEQ multiplex PCR; TCRdb stores just in-frame clones and leaves some out. The sample holds approximately 80,000 clones, about 83% seen once. This clonotype originated in a man aged 60-69 years with pancreatic cancer. The J gene is TRBJ1-2, the V gene TRBV9; 8 bases agree with TRBD1. This specimen was peripheral blood, taken from a patient treated with proton-based radiotherapy. CDR3 region: CASSPGTGGIGYTF. The CDR3 region has the DNA TGTGCCAGCAGCCCCGGGACAGGTGGAATTGGCTACACCTTC.